This T cell receptor (beta chain) came from a study of shared clonotypes between healthy human individuals (dated by TCRdb to 2020 to 2021). At the level of the whole study: A couple of women and three men aged 18 to 49 years were included in the cohort. For each donor, CD4 naive and CD4 memory were each run on three plates, CD8 naive on two plates, and CD8 memory on one plate. Blood TCR repertoires of a handful of healthy adults were deeply sequenced to estimate repertoire size and the extent of clonotype sharing between individuals. Different laboratories and diverse techniques were used to prepare libraries and sequence TCR repertoires, to increase sequencing depth and limit assay-specific biases. Between about 0.8 and 9 billion PBMCs per donor were obtained by leukapheresis. What the research found in general, with its limitations: Incomplete sequencing was indicated by rarefaction of sorted-subset datasets, despite the large sequencing depth. Larger estimated clonotype richness was generally found for naive subsets than for memory subsets. Pairwise subsampling led to the expectation that sequencing depth would affect the degree of clonotype sharing among donors. The genetic and exposure-history diversity represented was limited by the small number of donors. Sampling was restricted to blood, and TCR repertoires in tissue are likely to differ from TCR repertoires in blood. Clonotypes shared by all four sorted-subset donors showed higher generation probabilities than non-shared clonotypes. Sharing across four donors was observed for 5% to 6.5% of naive CD4, over 3% of naive CD8, over 2% of memory CD4, and around 0.4% of memory CD8 clonotypes.

Trimming at the junction amounts to 0 bases on V and 8 bases on J, and the germline ends lie 11 bases apart. The germline V gene sets CDR1 to SGDLS and CDR2 to YYNGEE. Counted from cysteine to phenylalanine, this CDR3 has 13 amino acids. Here the CDR3 DNA is all that survives: 39 bases in frame from base 1. Using the deep immunoSEQ assay, TCR CDR3 regions were amplified from genomic DNA by multiplex PCR. For each cell subset, the extracted genomic DNA was distributed evenly across all wells of several immunoSEQ 96-well plates, and each plate served as one replicate. For sorted subsets, 150 to 250 ng of genomic DNA, equivalent to about 30,000 T cell genomes, went into each replicate PCR. The purified libraries were quantified using a Qubit 3.0 fluorometer, sized with a Bioanalyzer 2100, and then quantified again using the KAPA Library Quantification kit. Every immunoSEQ 96-well plate was sequenced on a separate single-read 150-cycle Illumina NextSeq 550 flow cell. For the original study's pipeline: Because only junctional sequences without quality scores were contained in the immunoSEQ output, filtering matching that applied to full-length reads could not be performed. To assign V/J genes and CDR3, sequences were annotated against IMGT germline references using PyIR, a Python wrapper for IgBLAST v1.9. Reads were filtered out if the reads had weak V/J assignments (E-value above 1e-6), no CDR3, stop codons, out-of-frame junctions, or ambiguous translated residues. V3J clonotypes were defined as sequences sharing the same inferred V gene, J gene, and CDR3 amino acid sequence. Percentage overlap between repertoires was computed as shared unique clonotypes divided by the size of the smaller repertoire. RTK rarefaction, the Chao1 estimator, and Recon v2.1 estimates of unobserved clonotypes were used to assess repertoire richness. OLGA was used to compute generation probabilities for all TCRbeta clonotypes that the gDNA method yielded from a handful of donors. TCRdb provides this immuneACCESS table in a form limited to in-frame rearrangements. Some clones are lacking; in checked studies, under half of them reflect an unresolved V gene, and why the rest are absent is not known. V and J calls and clone size are given by that table; D and trimming were obtained from the DNA. A total of 950,000 to 1,100,000 clones appear in this sample, under 80% of them only once. The top ten hold approximately 1.5% of the sample.

As to this clone: It lacks a known antigen. No qualities accompany the bases; no much larger clone lies one base away. Other nucleotide sequences from this sample produce the same CDR3.

The donors were healthy, HIV-negative adults with no recently reported acute infections or vaccinations. Every donor was a Caucasian adult living in Nashville, Tennessee, USA. CD4+ T cells were enriched by magnetic negative selection; naive cells were then positively selected on CD45RA, and the negative fraction formed the memory subset. After blood collection by leukapheresis, PBMCs were isolated using Ficoll-Histopaque density gradient centrifugation and then cryopreserved in the vapor phase of liquid nitrogen. Analytical flow cytometry was used to check the purity and quantity of each magnetically sorted T cell population. Genomic DNA was isolated from each sorted fraction and quantified by UV absorbance on a Nanodrop 2000c.

The rearranged segments are TRBV9 and TRBJ1-2, and the D gene may be TRBD1, 6 bases matching. The sequence was collected from a man younger than 35 in good health. The sample was memory CD4+ T cells sorted from blood. The sample's cell subset or site label is to be understood as: CD45RA-negative fraction. For the CDR3, the sequence is CASSVEGVGGYTF. The sequence in DNA is TGTGCCAGCAGCGTAGAGGGGGTAGGAGGCTACACCTTC.